This is a list of T cell receptor beta chains from one sample in a study of shared clonotypes between healthy human individuals. Sequencing was performed with immunoSEQ multiplex PCR; in TCRdb, only in-frame clones are kept and a portion is missing. Among roughly 2 million clones listed, approximately 96% were seen once. The material sequenced was naive CD4+ T cells sorted from blood. These receptors all stem from a man aged 18 to 30 in good health. Both conserved end residues are part of each CDR3. The order of the fields is J gene, CDR3 length, V gene, D gene, clone size, CDR3 DNA, CDR3 protein. A D gene is named only where the DNA matches it firmly. Not every row has a clone size; where given, it reads once, few, many or a size class.

TRBJ2-6 14 TRBV19 NA NA TGTGCCAGTAGCACACCAGCTGGGGCCAACGTCCTGACTTTC CASSTPAGANVLTF
TRBJ1-1 15 TRBV29-1 NA NA TGCAGCGTTGAAACGGGAGGGTACAGGAACACTGAAGCTTTCTTT CSVETGGYRNTEAFF
TRBJ2-1 13 TRBV7-9 NA once TGTGCCAGCAGTTTTAGCTCCTACAATGAGCAGTTCTTC CASSFSSYNEQFF
TRBJ1-6 11 TRBV6-5 NA NA TGTGCCAGCAGTGAAAGGGCACCCCTCCACTTT CASSERAPLHF
TRBJ1-5 15 TRBV6-6 NA NA TGTGCCAGCAGCCGACGGGAGGGGAGCAATCAGCCCCAGCATTTT CASSRREGSNQPQHF
TRBJ1-6 13 TRBV19 NA NA TGTGCCAGTAGTACGCAATATAATTCACCCCTCCACTTT CASSTQYNSPLHF
TRBJ2-1 15 TRBV5-4 TRBD2 NA TGTGCCAGCAGCTTGAAACTAGCGGGGGGCAATGAGCAGTTCTTC CASSLKLAGGNEQFF
TRBJ1-2 13 TRBV25-1 NA NA TGTGCCAGCAGTGCCTGGGGGGACTATGGCTACACCTTC CASSAWGDYGYTF
TRBJ2-2 16 TRBV5-1 TRBD1 NA TGCGCCAGCAGCTTCGGACAGGGGAGAAACACCGGGGAGCTGTTTTTT CASSFGQGRNTGELFF
TRBJ2-2 13 TRBV7-9 NA NA TGTGCCAGCAGCTTAGACAGCACCGGGGAGCTGTTTTTT CASSLDSTGELFF
TRBJ2-1 15 TRBV2 NA NA TGTGCCAGCAGTGGAGGGGCGAGCTCCTACAATGAGCAGTTCTTC CASSGGASSYNEQFF
TRBJ2-4 15 TRBV2 TRBD2 NA TGTGCCAGCAGTAGACTAGCGGGAGAACAAAACATTCAGTACTTC CASSRLAGEQNIQYF
TRBJ1-1 14 TRBV18 NA NA TGTGCCAGCTCACCACAGGGAGGGGATACTGAAGCTTTCTTT CASSPQGGDTEAFF
TRBJ2-7 13 TRBV6-6 NA NA TGTGCCAGCAGTTGGGGCAGGGAGTCCGAGCAGTACTTC CASSWGRESEQYF
TRBJ1-6 15 TRBV7-2 NA NA TGTGCCAGCAGCTTGTCAAGCTCCTATAATTCACCCCTCCACTTT CASSLSSSYNSPLHF
TRBJ1-2 13 TRBV27 NA NA TGTGCCAGCAGTTTATCGGATAGAAAGGGCTACACCTTC CASSLSDRKGYTF
TRBJ1-2 13 TRBV2 NA NA TGTGCCAGCTCCCGAGACAAGAACTATGGCTACACCTTC CASSRDKNYGYTF
TRBJ1-1 14 TRBV27 NA NA TGTGCCAGCAGTTTAACCAGGGTATTAACTGAAGCTTTCTTT CASSLTRVLTEAFF
TRBJ2-3 14 TRBV5-1 NA NA TGCGCCAGCAGCTTTGGGTCCCCCTCGGATACGCAGTATTTT CASSFGSPSDTQYF
TRBJ1-4 14 TRBV5-6 NA NA TGTGCCAGCAGCTCCGGAGTACCAAATGAAAAACTGTTTTTT CASSSGVPNEKLFF
TRBJ2-3 12 TRBV7-9 NA NA TGTGCCAGCAGCTTGAAGTCAGATACGCAGTATTTT CASSLKSDTQYF
TRBJ2-1 16 TRBV7-9 TRBD2 NA TGTGCCAGCAGCAAAGGGGACGGGAGGCCATCGAATGAGCAGTTCTTC CASSKGDGRPSNEQFF
TRBJ1-5 16 TRBV7-9 NA NA TGTGCCAGCAGCTTAGTGGCAGGGGCCGTAGGTCAGCCCCAGCATTTT CASSLVAGAVGQPQHF
TRBJ2-2 16 TRBV11-2 TRBD1 NA TGTGCCAGCAGCCCAAGAGGGACAGGGGGCACCGGGGAGCTGTTTTTT CASSPRGTGGTGELFF
TRBJ1-5 14 TRBV6-6 NA NA TGTGCCAGCAGTTACCCAGGGGATAGGCAGCCCCAGCATTTT CASSYPGDRQPQHF
TRBJ1-2 10 TRBV28 NA NA TGTGCCAGCAGTTATCGTGGCTACACCTTC CASSYRGYTF
TRBJ1-4 16 TRBV18 TRBD1 NA TGTGCCAGCTCACCAATCGCCCCAGGGGGTCATGAAAAACTGTTTTTT CASSPIAPGGHEKLFF
TRBJ2-5 12 TRBV6-5 NA NA TGTGCCAGCAGTTACGTGGGAGAGACCCAGTACTTC CASSYVGETQYF
TRBJ1-5 18 TRBV7-2 TRBD1 NA TGTGCCAGCAGCTTCGACGACAGGGGGCCCCTTAGCAATCAGCCCCAGCATTTT CASSFDDRGPLSNQPQHF
TRBJ2-5 15 TRBV7-6 TRBD2 NA TGTGCCAGCAGCCTGTCCGTGCGGGAGGTCGAGACCCAGTACTTC CASSLSVREVETQYF
TRBJ1-2 15 TRBV6-5 NA NA TGTGCCAGCAGTTATAGGAGCGGCGGCAACTATGGCTACACCTTC CASSYRSGGNYGYTF